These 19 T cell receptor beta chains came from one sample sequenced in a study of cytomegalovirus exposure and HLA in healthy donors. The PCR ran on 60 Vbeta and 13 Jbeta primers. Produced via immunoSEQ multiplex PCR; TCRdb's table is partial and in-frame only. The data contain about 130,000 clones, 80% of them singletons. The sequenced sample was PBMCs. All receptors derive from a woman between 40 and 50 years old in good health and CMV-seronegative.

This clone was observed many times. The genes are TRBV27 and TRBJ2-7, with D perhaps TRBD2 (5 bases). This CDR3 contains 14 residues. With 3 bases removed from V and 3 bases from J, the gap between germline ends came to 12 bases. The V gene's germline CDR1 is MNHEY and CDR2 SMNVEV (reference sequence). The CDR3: CASSLSPGSYEQYF. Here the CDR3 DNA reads TGTGCCAGCAGTTTGTCCCCTGGGAGCTACGAGCAGTACTTC.

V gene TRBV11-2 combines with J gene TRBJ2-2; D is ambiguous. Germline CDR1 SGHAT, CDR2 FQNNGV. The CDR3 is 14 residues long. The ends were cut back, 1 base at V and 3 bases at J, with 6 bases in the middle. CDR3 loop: CASSLGKHTGELFF. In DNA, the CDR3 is TGTGCCAGCAGCTTAGGCAAGCACACCGGGGAGCTGTTTTTT. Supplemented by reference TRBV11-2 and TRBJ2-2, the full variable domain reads EAGVAQSPRYKIIEKRQSVAFWCNPISGHATLYWYQQILGQGPKLLIQFQNNGVVDDSQLPKDRFSAERLKGVDSTLKIQPAKLEDSAVYLCASSLGKHTGELFFGEGSRLTVL.

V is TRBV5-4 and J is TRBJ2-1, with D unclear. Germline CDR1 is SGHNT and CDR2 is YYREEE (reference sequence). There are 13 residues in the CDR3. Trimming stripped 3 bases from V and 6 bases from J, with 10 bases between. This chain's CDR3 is CASSSEVPNEQFF. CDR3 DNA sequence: TGTGCCAGCAGCTCTGAGGTCCCCAATGAGCAGTTCTTC.

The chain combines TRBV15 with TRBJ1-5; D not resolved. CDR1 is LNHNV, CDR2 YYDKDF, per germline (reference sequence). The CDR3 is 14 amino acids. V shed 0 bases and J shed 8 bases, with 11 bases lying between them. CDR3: CATSRENRGEPQHF. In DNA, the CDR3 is TGTGCCACCAGCAGAGAAAACCGCGGGGAGCCCCAGCATTTT.

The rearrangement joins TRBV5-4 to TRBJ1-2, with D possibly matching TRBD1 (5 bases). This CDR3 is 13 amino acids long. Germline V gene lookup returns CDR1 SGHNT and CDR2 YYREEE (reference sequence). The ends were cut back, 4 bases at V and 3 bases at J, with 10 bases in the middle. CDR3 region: CASSVPGDYGYTF. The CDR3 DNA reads TGTGCCAGCAGCGTTCCGGGGGACTATGGCTACACCTTC. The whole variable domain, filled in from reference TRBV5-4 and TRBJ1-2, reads ETGVTQSPTHLIKTRGQQVTLRCSSQSGHNTVSWYQQALGQGPQFIFQYYREEENGRGNFPPRFSGLQFPNYSSELNVNALELDDSALYLCASSVPGDYGYTFGSGTRLTVV.

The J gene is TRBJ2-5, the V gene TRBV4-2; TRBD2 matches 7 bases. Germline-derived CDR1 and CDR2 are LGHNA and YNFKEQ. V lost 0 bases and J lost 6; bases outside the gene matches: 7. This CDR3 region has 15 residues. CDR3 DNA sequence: TGTGCCAGCAGCCAAGATAGATCTAGCGGCCAGACCCAGTACTTC. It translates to CASSQDRSSGQTQYF.

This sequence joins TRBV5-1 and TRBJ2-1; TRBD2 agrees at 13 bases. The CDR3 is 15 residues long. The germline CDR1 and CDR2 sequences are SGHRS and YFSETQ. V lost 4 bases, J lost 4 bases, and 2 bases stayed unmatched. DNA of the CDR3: TGCGCCAGCAGCGTACTAGCGGGAGGGTACAATGAGCAGTTCTTC. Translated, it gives CASSVLAGGYNEQFF.

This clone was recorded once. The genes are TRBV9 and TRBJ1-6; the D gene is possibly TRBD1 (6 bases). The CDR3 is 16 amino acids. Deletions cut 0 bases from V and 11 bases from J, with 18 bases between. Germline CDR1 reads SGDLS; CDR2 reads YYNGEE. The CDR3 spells CASSVEARGTGTPLHF. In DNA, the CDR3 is TGTGCCAGCAGCGTAGAGGCGAGGGGAACAGGGACACCCCTCCACTTT.

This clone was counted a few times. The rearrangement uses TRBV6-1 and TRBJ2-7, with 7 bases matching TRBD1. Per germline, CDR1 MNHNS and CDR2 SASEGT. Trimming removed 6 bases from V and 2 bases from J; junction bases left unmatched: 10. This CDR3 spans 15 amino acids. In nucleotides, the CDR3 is TGTGCCAGCAGGACAGGGTCTCGACCCCCCTACGAGCAGTACTTC. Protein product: CASRTGSRPPYEQYF.

CDR3 protein: CASSAPRDRPSGANVLTF. The DNA of the CDR3 is TGTGCCAGCAGCGCCCCCCGAGACAGACCCTCTGGGGCCAACGTCCTGACTTTC. This rearrangement joins TRBV9 to TRBJ2-6, with D tentatively TRBD1 (5 bases). Germline lookup yields CDR1 SGDLS and CDR2 YYNGEE. V lost 3 bases, J lost 0 bases, and 16 bases lay in between. This CDR3 is built from 18 residues.

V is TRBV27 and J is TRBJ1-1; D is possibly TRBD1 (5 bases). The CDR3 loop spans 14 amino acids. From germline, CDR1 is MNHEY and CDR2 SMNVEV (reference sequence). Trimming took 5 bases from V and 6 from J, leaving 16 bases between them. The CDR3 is CASSQIAGTPEAFF. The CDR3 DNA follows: TGTGCCAGCAGTCAAATCGCCGGGACTCCTGAAGCTTTCTTT.

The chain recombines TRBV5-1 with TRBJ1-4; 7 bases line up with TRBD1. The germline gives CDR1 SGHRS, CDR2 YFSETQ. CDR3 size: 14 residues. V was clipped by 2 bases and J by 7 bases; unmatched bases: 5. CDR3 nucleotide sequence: TGCGCCAGCAGCTTTTCCGGGACAGTTGAAAAACTGTTTTTT. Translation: CASSFSGTVEKLFF.

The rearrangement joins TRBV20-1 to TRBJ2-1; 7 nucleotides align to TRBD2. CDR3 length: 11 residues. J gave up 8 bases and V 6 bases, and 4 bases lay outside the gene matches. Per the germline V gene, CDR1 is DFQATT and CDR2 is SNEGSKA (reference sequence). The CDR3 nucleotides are TGCAGTGCGGCTAGCGGACATGAGCAGTTCTTC. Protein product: CSAASGHEQFF.

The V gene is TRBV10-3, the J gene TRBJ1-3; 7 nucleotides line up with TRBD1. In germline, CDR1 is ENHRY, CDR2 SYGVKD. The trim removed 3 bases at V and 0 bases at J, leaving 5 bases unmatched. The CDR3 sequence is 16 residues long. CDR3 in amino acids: CAISDPGQTSGNTIYF. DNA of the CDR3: TGTGCCATCAGTGACCCGGGACAGACCTCTGGAAACACCATATATTTT.

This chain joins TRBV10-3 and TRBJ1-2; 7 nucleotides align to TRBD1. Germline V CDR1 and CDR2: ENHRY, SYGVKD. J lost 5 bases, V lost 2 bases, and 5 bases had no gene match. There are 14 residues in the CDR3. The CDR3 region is CAISEEGAAYGYTF. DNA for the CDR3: TGTGCCATCAGTGAGGAGGGGGCGGCGTATGGCTACACCTTC.

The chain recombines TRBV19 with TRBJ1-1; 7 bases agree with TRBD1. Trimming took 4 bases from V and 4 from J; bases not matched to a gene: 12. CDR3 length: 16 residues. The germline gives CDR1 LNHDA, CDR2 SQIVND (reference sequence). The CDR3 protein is CASSRRQGRFSTEAFF. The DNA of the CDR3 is TGTGCCAGTAGTAGACGACAGGGAAGGTTCTCCACTGAAGCTTTCTTT.

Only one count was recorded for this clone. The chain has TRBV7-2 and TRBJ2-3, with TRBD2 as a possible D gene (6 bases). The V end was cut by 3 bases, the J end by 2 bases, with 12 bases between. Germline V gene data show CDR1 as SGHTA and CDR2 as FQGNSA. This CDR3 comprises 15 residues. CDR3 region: CASSLGGTYTDTQYF. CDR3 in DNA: TGTGCCAGCAGCTTGGGAGGAACCTACACAGATACGCAGTATTTT.

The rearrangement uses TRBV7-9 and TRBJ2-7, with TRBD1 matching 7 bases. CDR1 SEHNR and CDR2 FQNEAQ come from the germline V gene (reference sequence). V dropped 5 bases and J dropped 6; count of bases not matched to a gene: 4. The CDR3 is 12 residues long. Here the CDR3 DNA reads TGTGCCAGCAGCCACACAGGGGCCGAGCAGTACTTC. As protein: CASSHTGAEQYF. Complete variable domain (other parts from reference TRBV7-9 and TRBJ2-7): DTGVSQNPRHKITKRGQNVTFRCDPISEHNRLYWYRQTLGQGPEFLTYFQNEAQLEKSRLLSDRFSAERPKGSFSTLEIQRTEQGDSAMYLCASSHTGAEQYFGPGTRLTVT.

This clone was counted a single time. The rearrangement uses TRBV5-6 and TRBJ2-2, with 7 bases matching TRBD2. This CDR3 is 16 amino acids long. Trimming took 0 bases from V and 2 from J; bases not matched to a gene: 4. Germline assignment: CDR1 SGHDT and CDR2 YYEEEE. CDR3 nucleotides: TGTGCCAGCAGCTTGGGCTTGGGACTAAACACCGGGGAGCTGTTTTTT. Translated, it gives CASSLGLGLNTGELFF.